A single sample is the source of the 32 T cell receptor beta chains below, sequenced in a study of multiple sclerosis patients with progressive multifocal leukoencephalopathy. Time point of the sample: before natalizumab initiation. Libraries were prepared by immunoSEQ multiplex PCR; TCRdb keeps only in-frame clonotypes and omits some of them. The sample lists roughly 28,000 clones; around 90% were seen once. Sequencing was carried out using PBMCs. These receptors all stem from a human donor with multiple sclerosis.

This chain connects TRBV30 to TRBJ2-1; possibly TRBD2 for D (6 bases). Trimming shortened V by 2 bases and J by 4 bases, and 15 bases separated the two germline ends. Germline assignment: CDR1 GTSNPN and CDR2 SVGIG (reference sequence). The CDR3 is made up of 15 amino acids. CDR3 coding DNA: TGTGCCTGGAGTATTACCGGGACTCAATACAATGAGCAGTTCTTC. It encodes CAWSITGTQYNEQFF.

This rearrangement joins TRBV11-2 to TRBJ2-5, with D possibly matching TRBD2 (6 bases). The J call may not be correct, given that the DNA end is closer to TRBJ2-7. This CDR3 contains 13 residues. Germline V CDR1 and CDR2: SGHAT, FQNNGV. The CDR3 sequence is CASSLERGSEQYF. In DNA form, the CDR3 reads TGTGCCAGCAGCTTAGAGCGGGGATCCGAGCAGTACTTC.

J is TRBJ2-1 and V is TRBV4-1, with TRBD1 matching 11 bases. The J segment lost 10 bases and the V segment lost 0 bases, leaving 5 bases of the junction unmatched. From germline, CDR1 is MGHRA and CDR2 YSYEKL. The CDR3 has 15 amino acids. The CDR3 region has the DNA TGCGCCAGCAGCCAAGATGGGACAGGGGGTAGGGAGCAGTTCTTC. Amino acid sequence: CASSQDGTGGREQFF.

The V call is TRBV7-2, the J call TRBJ2-1; D remains unclear. The CDR3 loop spans 14 amino acids. V lost 7 bases and J lost 9, with 19 bases in between. CDR1 SGHTA and CDR2 FQGNSA come from the germline V gene. The CDR3 coding sequence is TGTGCCAGCACTCCCTCGGGTGGGCTTGGTGAGCAGTTCTTC. Its translation: CASTPSGGLGEQFF.

V gene TRBV27 combines with J gene TRBJ1-1, with D maybe TRBD1 (5 bases). The CDR3 is 14 amino acids. The V and J ends lost 6 bases and 5 bases respectively, with 16 bases between them. Germline CDR1 MNHEY, CDR2 SMNVEV (reference sequence). In DNA, the CDR3 is TGTGCCAGCAGCCTACAGGTAGGGAGGACTGAAGCTTTCTTT. Protein product: CASSLQVGRTEAFF.

CDR3: CASSLYGPNTEAFF. CDR3 nucleotides: TGCGCCAGCAGCTTATACGGGCCGAACACTGAAGCTTTCTTT. This chain joins TRBV5-1 and TRBJ1-1; D unclear. In germline, CDR1 is SGHRS, CDR2 YFSETQ. CDR3 size: 14 residues. V gave up 2 bases and J gave up 1 base, with 9 bases separating them.

The DNA for the CDR3 is TGTGCCAGCCTGATGGGAGAGTCCTACAATGAGCAGTTCTTC. This sequence encodes CASLMGESYNEQFF. The chain recombines TRBV6-6 with TRBJ2-1; D may be TRBD2 (5 bases). Trimming shortened V by 8 bases and J by 1 base, and 12 bases separated the two germline ends. Looked up from germline, CDR1 is MNHNY and CDR2 is SVGAGI (reference sequence). The CDR3 is made up of 14 amino acids.

This rearrangement joins TRBV6-1 to TRBJ1-2; no definite D call. This CDR3 contains 13 residues. Germline-derived CDR1 and CDR2 are MNHNS and SASEGT. With 6 bases removed from V and 4 bases from J, the gap between germline ends came to 12 bases. The CDR3 is CASSVQNPYGYTF. The CDR3 region has the DNA TGTGCCAGCAGCGTACAGAACCCCTATGGCTACACCTTC.

This chain connects TRBV6-4 to TRBJ1-1; perhaps TRBD1 as D (6 bases). The CDR3 has 15 residues. Trimming took off 0 bases at V and 4 bases at J, with 12 bases between the two ends. Germline CDR1 and CDR2: MRHNA and SNTAGT. CDR3 amino acids: CASSDSADSSTEAFF. In DNA, the CDR3 is TGTGCCAGCAGTGACTCTGCGGACAGTAGCACTGAAGCTTTCTTT.

This clone has a handful of counts. The chain is built from TRBV7-9 and TRBJ1-1; D gene uncertain. Germline CDR1 is SEHNR and CDR2 is FQNEAQ (reference sequence). V lost 2 bases and J 0 bases, leaving 4 bases between the germline ends. There are 13 residues in the CDR3. The CDR3 region has the DNA TGTGCCAGCAGCTTATCCGTGAACACTGAAGCTTTCTTT. This sequence encodes CASSLSVNTEAFF.

The chain has TRBV5-8 and TRBJ2-5; no clear D. V lost 3 bases and J 2 bases, leaving 11 bases between the germline ends. CDR1 is SGHTS and CDR2 is YDEGEE in the germline V gene. The CDR3 totals 14 residues. CDR3 sequence: CASSSAWKQETQYF. CDR3 sequence (DNA): TGTGCCAGCAGCTCGGCCTGGAAACAAGAGACCCAGTACTTC.

This rearrangement joins TRBV7-9 to TRBJ1-6; D is possibly TRBD1 (6 bases). This CDR3 spans 16 amino acids. Between the trimmed V and J ends, which lost 1 base and 6 bases, there was a span of 13 bases. Germline values: CDR1 SEHNR, CDR2 FQNEAQ (reference sequence). CDR3 DNA sequence: TGTGCCAGCAGCTTAGTAGGGGGACCGGGTAATTCACCCCTCCACTTT. Protein sequence: CASSLVGGPGNSPLHF.

The chain uses TRBV7-2 and TRBJ1-2; D remains ambiguous. The germline V gene has CDR1 SGHTA and CDR2 FQGNSA. Trimming took off 2 bases at V and 7 bases at J, with 17 bases between the two ends. This CDR3 comprises 15 residues. CDR3 nucleotide sequence: TGTGCCAGCAGCTTAAATGACGGGGATGTGGCTGGCTACACCTTC. This encodes CASSLNDGDVAGYTF.

The V call is TRBV5-1, the J call TRBJ2-3; D is ambiguous. Germline assignment: CDR1 SGHRS and CDR2 YFSETQ. This CDR3 has 12 residues. V was clipped by 2 bases and J by 3 bases, with 4 bases between them. The CDR3, as DNA: TGCGCCAGCAGCTTTTTAACAGATACGCAGTATTTT. It codes for CASSFLTDTQYF.

In nucleotides, the CDR3 is TGTGCCAGCAGGGGGGGCCTGGACACCGGGGAGCTGTTTTTT. It codes for CASRGGLDTGELFF. This chain uses TRBV6-1 with TRBJ2-2, with D possibly called TRBD1 or TRBD2 (6 bases each). This CDR3 spans 14 amino acids. Germline V lookup: CDR1 MNHNS, CDR2 SASEGT. V lost 6 bases, J lost 3 bases, and 11 bases lay in between.

V is TRBV7-9 and J is TRBJ2-7; possibly TRBD2 for D (7 bases). V lost 7 bases to trimming and J lost 2 bases, with 9 bases between them. CDR3 length: 12 residues. Per germline, CDR1 SEHNR and CDR2 FQNEAQ (reference sequence). The CDR3 loop reads CASTGGPYEQYF. CDR3 DNA sequence: TGTGCCAGCACCGGGGGGCCCTACGAGCAGTACTTC.

The chain carries TRBV19 and TRBJ1-4, with 7 bases that match TRBD1. The germline V gene encodes CDR1 LNHDA and CDR2 SQIVND (reference sequence). The CDR3 consists of 16 residues. V lost 8 bases to trimming and J lost 8 bases; unmatched junction nucleotides: 17. The CDR3 protein is CASAGGDSYPGEKLFF. CDR3 DNA sequence: TGTGCCAGTGCCGGGGGGGACAGTTATCCGGGAGAAAAACTGTTTTTT.

The chain is built from TRBV6-1 and TRBJ2-1; 9 nucleotides agree with TRBD2. The length of the CDR3 is 15 residues. V gave up 5 bases and J gave up 10 bases; unmatched junction bases: 12. CDR1 is MNHNS, CDR2 SASEGT, per germline. The CDR3: CASSSRIAGVGEQFF. DNA for the CDR3: TGTGCCAGCAGTAGCCGAATAGCGGGGGTGGGAGAGCAGTTCTTC.

The chain has TRBV5-1 and TRBJ1-3; 9 bases fit TRBD1. CDR3 length: 17 amino acids. In germline, CDR1 is SGHRS, CDR2 YFSETQ. The junction had 10 bases not matched to a gene; V was cut back by 4 bases and J by 2 bases. The CDR3 nucleotides read TGCGCCAGCAGCCCGGGACAGGGCACGCCGACTGGAAACACCATATATTTT. Its translation is CASSPGQGTPTGNTIYF.

The chain couples TRBV28 to TRBJ2-7, with D maybe TRBD1 (5 bases). The V and J ends lost 2 bases and 7 bases respectively, with 9 bases between them. Germline lookup yields CDR1 MDHEN and CDR2 SYDVKM. The CDR3 contains 12 residues. The DNA of the CDR3 is TGTGCCAGCAGTTTAAGGGGTTGGGAGCAGTACTTC. Amino acid sequence: CASSLRGWEQYF.

The chain's CDR3 is CAWRDPRTGGLYEQYF. DNA of the CDR3: TGTGCCTGGAGGGACCCCCGTACGGGCGGCTTATACGAGCAGTACTTC. The gene calls are TRBV30 and TRBJ2-7; D gene ambiguous. Germline-derived CDR1 and CDR2 are GTSNPN and SVGIG (reference sequence). V lost 3 bases and J lost 4, with 22 bases in between. The CDR3 sequence is 16 residues long.

This clone was observed a few times. The rearrangement joins TRBV5-1 to TRBJ2-3; TRBD1 aligns across 9 bases. With V trimmed by 0 bases and J by 4 bases, 6 bases remained unmatched. This CDR3 has 16 amino acids. In germline, CDR1 is SGHRS, CDR2 YFSETQ. The CDR3 loop is CASSLEGTGSADTQYF. DNA for the CDR3: TGCGCCAGCAGCTTGGAGGGGACAGGGTCGGCAGATACGCAGTATTTT.

The chain uses TRBV5-8 and TRBJ1-2; tentatively, D is TRBD1 (5 bases). Germline V gene lookup returns CDR1 SGHTS and CDR2 YDEGEE. The V end lost 1 base, the J end lost 4 bases, and 11 bases lay between the germline ends. CDR3 length: 14 amino acids. CDR3 residues: CASSLWMGGYGYTF. CDR3 in DNA: TGTGCCAGCAGCTTGTGGATGGGGGGCTATGGCTACACCTTC.

The chain couples TRBV7-9 to TRBJ2-7; 10 bases line up with TRBD2. This CDR3 has 16 amino acids. The germline CDR1 and CDR2 sequences are SEHNR and FQNEAQ (reference sequence). V lost 6 bases, J lost 2 bases, and 10 bases stayed unmatched. CDR3 sequence: CASSEPSGGNPYEQYF. In DNA form, the CDR3 reads TGTGCCAGCAGTGAACCTAGCGGGGGTAATCCCTACGAGCAGTACTTC.

The rearrangement joins TRBV7-9 to TRBJ2-5; 9 bases agree with TRBD2. Germline lookup yields CDR1 SEHNR and CDR2 FQNEAQ (reference sequence). The CDR3 is 17 amino acids. V shed 6 bases and J 4 bases; nucleotides not matched to a gene: 15. The CDR3 is CASSSITSAGGRETQYF. The CDR3 region has the DNA TGTGCCAGCAGTTCCATTACGTCGGCGGGGGGGCGAGAGACCCAGTACTTC.

The chain carries TRBV7-2 and TRBJ2-5; D unresolved. Germline assignment: CDR1 SGHTA and CDR2 FQGNSA. The CDR3 has 13 amino acids. The germline V and J ends were trimmed by 4 bases and 0 bases, with 6 bases remaining between them. The CDR3 DNA follows: TGTGCCAGCAGCTCCCGGTACCAAGAGACCCAGTACTTC. It yields the protein CASSSRYQETQYF.

V gene TRBV6-4 combines with J gene TRBJ2-1, with D hard to call. This CDR3 contains 15 residues. Trimming pared 6 bases from V and 4 bases from J, leaving 16 bases between. The germline V gene has CDR1 MRHNA and CDR2 SNTAGT. CDR3 sequence (DNA): TGTGCCAGCAGCTACGACGAAAGGCCTTACAATGAGCAGTTCTTC. This encodes CASSYDERPYNEQFF.

The chain couples TRBV7-9 to TRBJ2-3, with D tentatively TRBD1 (6 bases). The CDR3 loop spans 15 amino acids. CDR1 SEHNR and CDR2 FQNEAQ come from the germline V gene (reference sequence). V lost 4 bases and J lost 1, with 12 bases in between. The CDR3 spells CASSSQGSGTDTQYF. The CDR3 coding sequence is TGTGCCAGCAGCTCACAGGGTTCTGGCACAGATACGCAGTATTTT.

This clone has just a few counts. The rearrangement joins TRBV19 to TRBJ1-1; perhaps TRBD1 as D (5 bases). The CDR3 extends over 16 amino acids. Trimming stripped 5 bases from V and 5 bases from J, with 21 bases between. CDR1 and CDR2 (germline): LNHDA, SQIVND (reference sequence). CDR3: CASSSKTLSKGTEAFF. For the CDR3, the DNA is TGTGCCAGTAGTTCGAAGACACTCTCTAAGGGGACTGAAGCTTTCTTT. The full variable domain, its missing parts supplied by reference TRBV19 and TRBJ1-1, is DGGITQSPKYLFRKEGQNVTLSCEQNLNHDAMYWYRQDPGQGLRLIYYSQIVNDFQKGDIAEGYSVSREKKESFPLTVTSAQKNPTAFYLCASSSKTLSKGTEAFFGQGTRLTVV.

This sequence joins TRBV5-1 and TRBJ1-1; D not resolved. Between the trimmed V and J ends, which lost 5 bases and 0 bases, there was a span of 11 bases. The CDR3 length is 14 residues. The V gene's germline CDR1 is SGHRS and CDR2 YFSETQ. The CDR3 spells CASRVSVLNTEAFF. The CDR3 DNA reads as TGCGCCAGCAGGGTCTCAGTCTTGAACACTGAAGCTTTCTTT.

To note about this clone: The same CDR3 also results from other DNA sequences found in this sample. V is TRBV4-3 and J is TRBJ2-7; 11 bases map to TRBD1. Germline-derived CDR1 and CDR2 are LGHNA and YSLEER. The V gene end was trimmed by 3 bases and the J gene end by 6 bases; junction bases not matched to a gene: 10. This CDR3 is built from 16 residues. The CDR3 sequence: CASSQETGTGGREQYF. In DNA, the CDR3 is TGCGCCAGCAGCCAGGAAACCGGGACAGGGGGGCGCGAGCAGTACTTC.

V gene TRBV10-1 combines with J gene TRBJ1-2; maybe TRBD1 (5 bases). Germline lookup yields CDR1 WNHNN and CDR2 SYGVQD (reference sequence). Trimming stripped 4 bases from V and 4 bases from J, with 10 bases between. The CDR3 is made up of 13 amino acids. The CDR3 DNA follows: TGCGCCAGCAGTGTTGACAGAACCTATGGCTACACCTTC. Translated, it gives CASSVDRTYGYTF.